This T cell receptor (beta chain) was captured in a study of control samples from healthy donors and cancer patients. Germline CDR1 SNHLY, CDR2 FYNNEI. V lost 3 bases and J 7 bases, leaving 17 bases between the germline ends. This CDR3 has 15 amino acids. Here immunoSEQ multiplex PCR was the method, and the copy in TCRdb shows in-frame clones only, minus some. The sample has roughly 130,000 clones, 80% to 95% seen once. Sequenced sample: blood. This TCR was sampled from a man aged 18 to 29 in good health. The chain has TRBV2 and TRBJ2-3; possibly TRBD1 for D (5 bases). CDR3 nucleotide sequence: TGTGCCAGCAGTGAGGGGTCAGGGCCAGGGAATACGCAGTATTTT. This translates into CASSEGSGPGNTQYF.